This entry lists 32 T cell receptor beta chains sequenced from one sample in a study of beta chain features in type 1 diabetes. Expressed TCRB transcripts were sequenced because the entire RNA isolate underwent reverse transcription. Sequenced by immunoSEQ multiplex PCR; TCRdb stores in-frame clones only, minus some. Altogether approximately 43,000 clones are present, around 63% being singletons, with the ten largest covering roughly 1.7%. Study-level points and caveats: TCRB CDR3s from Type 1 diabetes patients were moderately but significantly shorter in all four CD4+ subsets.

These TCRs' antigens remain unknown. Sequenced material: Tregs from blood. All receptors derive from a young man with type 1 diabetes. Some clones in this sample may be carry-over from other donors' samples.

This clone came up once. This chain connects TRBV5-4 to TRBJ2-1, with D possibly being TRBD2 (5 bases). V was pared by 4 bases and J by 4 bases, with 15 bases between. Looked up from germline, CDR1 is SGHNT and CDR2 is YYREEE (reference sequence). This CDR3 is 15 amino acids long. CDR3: CASSPSGSMYNEQFF. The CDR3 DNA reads TGTGCCAGCAGCCCCTCGGGATCCATGTACAATGAGCAGTTCTTC.

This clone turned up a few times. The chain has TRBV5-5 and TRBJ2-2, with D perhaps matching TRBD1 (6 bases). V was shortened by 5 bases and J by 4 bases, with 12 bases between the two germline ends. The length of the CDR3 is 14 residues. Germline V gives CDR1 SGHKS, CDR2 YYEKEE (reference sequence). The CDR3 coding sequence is TGTGCCAGCAGACGAGGACAGATCACCGGGGAGCTGTTTTTT. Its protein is CASRRGQITGELFF.

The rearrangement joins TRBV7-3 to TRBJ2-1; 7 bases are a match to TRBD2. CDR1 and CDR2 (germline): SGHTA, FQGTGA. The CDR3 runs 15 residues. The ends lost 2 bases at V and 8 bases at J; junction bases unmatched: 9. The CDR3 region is CASSLAGLSFDEQFF. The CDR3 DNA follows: TGTGCCAGCAGCTTAGCGGGACTAAGTTTTGATGAGCAGTTCTTC.

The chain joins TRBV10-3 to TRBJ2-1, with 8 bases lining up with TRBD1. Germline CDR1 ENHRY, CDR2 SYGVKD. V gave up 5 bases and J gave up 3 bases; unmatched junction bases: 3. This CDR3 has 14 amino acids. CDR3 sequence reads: CAISTGQGYNEQFF. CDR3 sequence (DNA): TGTGCCATCAGTACTGGACAGGGCTACAATGAGCAGTTCTTC.

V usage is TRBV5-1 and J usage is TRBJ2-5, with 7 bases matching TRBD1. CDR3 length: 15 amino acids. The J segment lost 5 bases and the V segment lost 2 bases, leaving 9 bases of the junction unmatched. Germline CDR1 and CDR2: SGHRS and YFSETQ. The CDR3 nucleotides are TGCGCCAGCAGCTTAACAGGGGAAGTTTGGGAGACCCAGTACTTC. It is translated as CASSLTGEVWETQYF.

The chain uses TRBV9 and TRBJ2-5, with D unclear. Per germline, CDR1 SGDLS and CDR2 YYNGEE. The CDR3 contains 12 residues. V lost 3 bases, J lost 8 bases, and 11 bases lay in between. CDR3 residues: CASSADSLTQYF. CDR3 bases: TGTGCCAGCAGCGCCGATTCACTAACCCAGTACTTC.

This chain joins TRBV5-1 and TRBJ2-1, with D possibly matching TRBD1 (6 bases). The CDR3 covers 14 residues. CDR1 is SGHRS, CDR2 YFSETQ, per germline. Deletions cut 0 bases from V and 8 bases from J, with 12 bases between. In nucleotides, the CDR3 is TGCGCCAGCAGCTTGGGAACAGGGTTGCATGAGCAGTTCTTC. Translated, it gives CASSLGTGLHEQFF.

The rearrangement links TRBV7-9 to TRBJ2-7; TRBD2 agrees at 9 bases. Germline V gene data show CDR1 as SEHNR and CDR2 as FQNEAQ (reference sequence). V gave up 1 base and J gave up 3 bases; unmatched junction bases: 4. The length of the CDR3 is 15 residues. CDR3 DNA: TGTGCCAGCAGCTTAGTGACTAGCGGCCGCTACGAGCAGTACTTC. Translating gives CASSLVTSGRYEQYF.

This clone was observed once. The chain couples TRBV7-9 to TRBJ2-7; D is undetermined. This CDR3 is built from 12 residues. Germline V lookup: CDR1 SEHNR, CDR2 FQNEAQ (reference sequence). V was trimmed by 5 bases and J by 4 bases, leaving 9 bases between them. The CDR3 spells CASSLTGYEQYF. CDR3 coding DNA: TGTGCCAGCAGCCTCACCGGTTACGAGCAGTACTTC.

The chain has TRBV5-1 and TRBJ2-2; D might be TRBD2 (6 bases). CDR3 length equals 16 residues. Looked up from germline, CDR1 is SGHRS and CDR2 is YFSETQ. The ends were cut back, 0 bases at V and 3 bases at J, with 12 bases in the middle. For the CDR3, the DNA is TGCGCCAGCAGCTTGGATGTCGGGGGTGACACCGGGGAGCTGTTTTTT. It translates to CASSLDVGGDTGELFF.

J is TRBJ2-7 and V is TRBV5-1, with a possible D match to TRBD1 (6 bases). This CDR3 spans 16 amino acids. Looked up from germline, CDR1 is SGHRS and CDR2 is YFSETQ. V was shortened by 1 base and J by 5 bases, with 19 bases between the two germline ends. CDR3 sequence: CASSLLIGRGSHEQYF. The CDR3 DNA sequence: TGCGCCAGCAGCTTGTTGATTGGCAGGGGTTCCCACGAGCAGTACTTC.

The CDR3 DNA reads as TGCGCCAGCAGCTTTAGCGGGGAACTCAACACCGGGGAGCTGTTTTTT. This sequence encodes CASSFSGELNTGELFF. The chain combines TRBV5-1 with TRBJ2-2; TRBD2 matches 8 bases. The CDR3 is made up of 16 amino acids. Germline V CDR1 and CDR2: SGHRS, YFSETQ. J gave up 2 bases and V 2 bases, and 5 bases lay outside the gene matches.

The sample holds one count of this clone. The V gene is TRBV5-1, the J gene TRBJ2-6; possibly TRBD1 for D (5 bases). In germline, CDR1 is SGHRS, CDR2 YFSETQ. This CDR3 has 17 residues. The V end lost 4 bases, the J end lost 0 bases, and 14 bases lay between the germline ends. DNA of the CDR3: TGCGCCAGCAGCATCTCTTTTGGGGCCTCTGGGGCCAACGTCCTGACTTTC. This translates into CASSISFGASGANVLTF.

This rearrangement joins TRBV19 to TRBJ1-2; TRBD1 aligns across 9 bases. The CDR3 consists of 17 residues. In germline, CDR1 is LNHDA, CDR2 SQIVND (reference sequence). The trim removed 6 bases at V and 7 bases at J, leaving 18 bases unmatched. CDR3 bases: TGTGCCAGTAGCATACATTGGGACAGGGTTCACCGCGGTGGCTACACCTTC. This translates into CASSIHWDRVHRGGYTF.

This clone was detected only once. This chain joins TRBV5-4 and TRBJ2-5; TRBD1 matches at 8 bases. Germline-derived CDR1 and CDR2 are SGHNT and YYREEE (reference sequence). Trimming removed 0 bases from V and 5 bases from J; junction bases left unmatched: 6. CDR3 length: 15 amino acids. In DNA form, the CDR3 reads TGTGCCAGCAGCTTGGGGCAGGGGGCTTGGGAGACCCAGTACTTC. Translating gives CASSLGQGAWETQYF.

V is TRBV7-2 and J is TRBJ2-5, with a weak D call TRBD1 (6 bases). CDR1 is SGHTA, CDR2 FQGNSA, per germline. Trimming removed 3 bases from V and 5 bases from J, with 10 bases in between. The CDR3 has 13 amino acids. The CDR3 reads CASSFDRRETQYF. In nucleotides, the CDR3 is TGTGCCAGCAGCTTTGACAGGAGGGAGACCCAGTACTTC.

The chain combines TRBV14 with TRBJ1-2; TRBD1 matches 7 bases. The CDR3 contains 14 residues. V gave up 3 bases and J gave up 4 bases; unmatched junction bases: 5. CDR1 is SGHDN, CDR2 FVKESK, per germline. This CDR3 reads CASSHRDSGYGYTF. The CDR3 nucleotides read TGTGCCAGCAGCCACCGGGACAGCGGCTATGGCTACACCTTC.

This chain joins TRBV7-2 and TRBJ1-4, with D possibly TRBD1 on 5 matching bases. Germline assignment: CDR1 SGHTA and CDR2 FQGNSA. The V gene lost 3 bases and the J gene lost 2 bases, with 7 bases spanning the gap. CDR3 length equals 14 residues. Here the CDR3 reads CASSLGPTNEKLFF. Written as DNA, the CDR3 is TGTGCCAGCAGCTTGGGGCCCACTAATGAAAAACTGTTTTTT.

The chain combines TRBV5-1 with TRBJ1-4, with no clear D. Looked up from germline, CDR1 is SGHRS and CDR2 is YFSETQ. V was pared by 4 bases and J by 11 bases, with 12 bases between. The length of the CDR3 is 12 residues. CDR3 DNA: TGCGCCAGCAGCGTCGGTGCGGGGAAACTGTTTTTT. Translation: CASSVGAGKLFF.

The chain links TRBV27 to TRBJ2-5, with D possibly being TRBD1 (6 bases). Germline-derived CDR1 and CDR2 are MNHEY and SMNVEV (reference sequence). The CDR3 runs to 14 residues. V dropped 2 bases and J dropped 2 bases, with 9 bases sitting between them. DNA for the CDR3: TGTGCCAGCAGTTTAGGCAGGGGTCAAGAGACCCAGTACTTC. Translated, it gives CASSLGRGQETQYF.

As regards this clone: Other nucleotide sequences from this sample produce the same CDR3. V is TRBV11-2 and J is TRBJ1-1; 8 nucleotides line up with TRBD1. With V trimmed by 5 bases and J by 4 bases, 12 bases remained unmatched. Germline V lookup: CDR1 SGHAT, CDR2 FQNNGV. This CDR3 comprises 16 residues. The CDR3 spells CASSPTGTGLITEAFF. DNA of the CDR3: TGTGCCAGCAGCCCAACCGGGACAGGCTTAATCACTGAAGCTTTCTTT.

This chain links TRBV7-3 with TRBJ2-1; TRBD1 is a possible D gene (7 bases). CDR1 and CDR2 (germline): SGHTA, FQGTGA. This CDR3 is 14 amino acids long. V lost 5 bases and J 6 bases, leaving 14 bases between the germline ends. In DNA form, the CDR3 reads TGTGCCAGCAGCACTCAGGGGGGACTCAATGAGCAGTTCTTC. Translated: CASSTQGGLNEQFF. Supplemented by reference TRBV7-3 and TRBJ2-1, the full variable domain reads GAGVSQTPSNKVTEKGKYVELRCDPISGHTALYWYRQSLGQGPEFLIYFQGTGAADDSGLPNDRFFAVRPEGSVSTLKIQRTERGDSAVYLCASSTQGGLNEQFFGPGTRLTVL.

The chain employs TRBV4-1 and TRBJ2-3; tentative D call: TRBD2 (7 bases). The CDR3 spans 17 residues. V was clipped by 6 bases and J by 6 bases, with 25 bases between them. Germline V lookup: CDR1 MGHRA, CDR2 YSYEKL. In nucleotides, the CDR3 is TGCGCCAGCAGTCAGACCCCCAGCCCGGGGGGCGGGGATACGCAGTATTTT. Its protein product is CASSQTPSPGGGDTQYF.

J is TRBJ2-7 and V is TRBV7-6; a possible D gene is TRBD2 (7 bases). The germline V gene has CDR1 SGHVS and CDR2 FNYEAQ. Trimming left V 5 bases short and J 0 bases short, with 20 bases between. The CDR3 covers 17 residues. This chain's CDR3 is CASSPGVGGRGSYEQYF. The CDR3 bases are TGTGCCAGCAGCCCCGGCGTGGGGGGGCGCGGCTCCTACGAGCAGTACTTC.

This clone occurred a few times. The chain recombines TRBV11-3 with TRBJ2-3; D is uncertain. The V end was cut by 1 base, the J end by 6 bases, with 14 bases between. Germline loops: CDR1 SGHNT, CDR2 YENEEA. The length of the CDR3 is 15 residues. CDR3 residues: CASSLGLTPRDTQYF. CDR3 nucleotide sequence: TGTGCCAGCAGCTTAGGCTTAACTCCTAGGGATACGCAGTATTTT. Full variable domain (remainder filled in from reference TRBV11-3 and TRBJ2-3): EAGVVQSPRYKIIEKKQPVAFWCNPISGHNTLYWYLQNLGQGPELLIRYENEEAVDDSQLPKDRFSAERLKGVDSTLKIQPAELGDSAVYLCASSLGLTPRDTQYFGPGTRLTVL.

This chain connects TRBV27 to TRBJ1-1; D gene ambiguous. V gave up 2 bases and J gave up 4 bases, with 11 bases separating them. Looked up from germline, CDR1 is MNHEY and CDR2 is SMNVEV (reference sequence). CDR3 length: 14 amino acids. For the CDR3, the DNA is TGTGCCAGCAGTTTAAACAGATATAGCACTGAAGCTTTCTTT. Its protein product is CASSLNRYSTEAFF.

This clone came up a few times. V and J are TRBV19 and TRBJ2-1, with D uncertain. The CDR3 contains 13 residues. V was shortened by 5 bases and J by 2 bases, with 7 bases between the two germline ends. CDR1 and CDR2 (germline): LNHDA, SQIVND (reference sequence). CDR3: CASSQAAYNEQFF. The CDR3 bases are TGTGCCAGTAGTCAGGCAGCCTACAATGAGCAGTTCTTC.

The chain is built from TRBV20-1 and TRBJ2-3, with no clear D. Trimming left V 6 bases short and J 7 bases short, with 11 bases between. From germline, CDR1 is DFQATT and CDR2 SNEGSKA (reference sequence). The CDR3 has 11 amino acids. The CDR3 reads CSASLQNTQYF. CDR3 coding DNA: TGCAGTGCATCCCTCCAGAATACGCAGTATTTT.

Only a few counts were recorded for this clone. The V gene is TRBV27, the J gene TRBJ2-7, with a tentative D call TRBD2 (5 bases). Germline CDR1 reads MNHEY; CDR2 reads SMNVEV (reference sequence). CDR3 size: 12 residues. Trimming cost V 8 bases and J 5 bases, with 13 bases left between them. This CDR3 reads CASGPRGHEQYF. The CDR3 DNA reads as TGTGCCAGCGGCCCGAGAGGGCACGAGCAGTACTTC.

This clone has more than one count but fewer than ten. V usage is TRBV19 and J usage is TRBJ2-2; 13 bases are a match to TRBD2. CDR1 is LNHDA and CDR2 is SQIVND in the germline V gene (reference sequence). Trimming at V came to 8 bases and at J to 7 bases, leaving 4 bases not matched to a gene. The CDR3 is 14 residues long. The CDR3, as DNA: TGTGCCAGTGGAACTAGCGGGGGGGTCGGGGAGCTGTTTTTT. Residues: CASGTSGGVGELFF.

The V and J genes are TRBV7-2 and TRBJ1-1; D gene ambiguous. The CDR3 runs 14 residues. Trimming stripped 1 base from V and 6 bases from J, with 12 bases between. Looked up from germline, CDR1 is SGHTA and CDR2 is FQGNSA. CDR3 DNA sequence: TGTGCCAGCAGCTTAGGGTGGCAGGAGGCTGAAGCTTTCTTT. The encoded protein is CASSLGWQEAEAFF.

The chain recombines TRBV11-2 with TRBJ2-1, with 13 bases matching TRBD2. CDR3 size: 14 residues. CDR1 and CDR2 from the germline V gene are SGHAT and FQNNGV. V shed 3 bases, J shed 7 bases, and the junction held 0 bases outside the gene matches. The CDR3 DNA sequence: TGTGCCAGCAGCTTGACTAGCGGGGGGAATGAGCAGTTCTTC. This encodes CASSLTSGGNEQFF.